The next 6 T cell receptor beta chains were all read from a single sample in a study of Ad26.COV2.S vaccination and SARS-CoV-2 variants. Treatment specified: approximately 18 received Ad26.COV2.S at low or high dose, single or two shots; roughly five received placebo; per-sample allocation not given. Repertoires come from day 63 after the first vaccine or placebo injection. TCRdb keeps only in-frame clones here, not all; method: immunoSEQ multiplex PCR. The data show more than 350,000 clones, around nine tenths seen once. The specimen comprised peripheral blood, sampled in a trial of Ad26.COV2.S vaccine versus placebo. The origin of the receptors is a person between 18 and 65 years old who received the Ad26.COV2.S COVID-19 vaccine or a placebo.

This clone was seen only a few times. V usage is TRBV10-1 and J usage is TRBJ2-7; either TRBD1 or TRBD2 may fit D (5 bases each). This CDR3 contains 14 residues. Germline V CDR1 and CDR2: WNHNN, SYGVQD (reference sequence). Trimming stripped 7 bases from V and 4 bases from J, with 17 bases between. In DNA, the CDR3 is TGCGCCAGCACCCCGGGGCTGACGAAATACGAGCAGTACTTC. Its protein is CASTPGLTKYEQYF.

This clone was counted a single time. V gene TRBV9 combines with J gene TRBJ2-1; 8 bases match TRBD2. The CDR3 length is 21 residues. Germline CDR1 and CDR2: SGDLS and YYNGEE. V lost 6 bases and J lost 6; bases outside the gene matches: 29. The CDR3 here is CASNNHEDIIYSGKDPNEQFF. CDR3 coding DNA: TGTGCCAGCAACAACCACGAAGACATTATCTATAGCGGGAAGGATCCCAATGAGCAGTTCTTC.

V usage is TRBV27 and J usage is TRBJ2-3, with D perhaps TRBD1 (5 bases). V lost 0 bases and J 1 base, leaving 26 bases between the germline ends. Germline assignment: CDR1 MNHEY and CDR2 SMNVEV (reference sequence). The CDR3 contains 21 residues. As DNA, the CDR3 is TGTGCCAGCAGTTTATCGGGGCAGCCCGTGATGACCCGAAGGGGCACAGATACGCAGTATTTT. The encoded protein is CASSLSGQPVMTRRGTDTQYF.

The chain is built from TRBV7-3 and TRBJ1-3, with D unresolved. V gave up 3 bases and J gave up 4 bases, with 13 bases separating them. CDR3 length equals 15 residues. Germline-derived CDR1 and CDR2 are SGHTA and FQGTGA. The CDR3 loop reads CASSLLPGVGNTIYF. In DNA form, the CDR3 reads TGTGCCAGCAGCTTGCTCCCCGGGGTAGGAAACACCATATATTTT.

This chain links TRBV20-1 with TRBJ2-5; TRBD1 matches at 8 bases. V was pared by 3 bases and J by 5 bases, with 5 bases of the junction left unmatched. The length of the CDR3 is 13 residues. The germline gives CDR1 DFQATT, CDR2 SNEGSKA (reference sequence). CDR3 bases: TGCAGTGCTAGTCTCAGGGGGCCGGAGACCCAGTACTTC. Amino acids: CSASLRGPETQYF.

This sequence joins TRBV5-1 and TRBJ2-7; weak D call: TRBD2 (7 bases). This CDR3 has 14 amino acids. Germline loops: CDR1 SGHRS, CDR2 YFSETQ. V dropped 0 bases and J dropped 5 bases, with 12 bases sitting between them. The CDR3 DNA reads TGCGCCAGCAGCTTGGCCCGGGGGGCCGACGAGCAGTACTTC. Translation: CASSLARGADEQYF.